These 3 T cell receptor beta chains originate from one sample sequenced in a study of cytomegalovirus exposure and HLA in healthy donors. The PCR employed 60 Vbeta primers together with 13 Jbeta primers. TCRdb keeps only in-frame clones here, not all; method: immunoSEQ multiplex PCR. This sample has roughly 120,000 clones, with 75% found just once. The sequencing sample was made of PBMCs. Receptor source: a woman in her thirties or forties in good health and CMV-seropositive.

The rearrangement uses TRBV2 and TRBJ1-5; a weak D match, TRBD1 (6 bases). V was pared by 6 bases and J by 2 bases, with 14 bases between. The CDR3 consists of 15 residues. Germline V gene lookup returns CDR1 SNHLY and CDR2 FYNNEI. CDR3 protein: CASSSLAGGNQPQHF. Written as DNA, the CDR3 is TGTGCCAGCAGCAGCCTGGCAGGGGGCAATCAGCCCCAGCATTTT.

In this sample, this clone turned up once. This chain links TRBV6-1 with TRBJ1-1; 9 nucleotides agree with TRBD1. CDR3 size: 13 residues. V lost 4 bases and J lost 3; bases outside the gene matches: 0. Germline values: CDR1 MNHNS, CDR2 SASEGT. The CDR3 DNA reads as TGTGCCAGCAGTGGACAGGGGGACACTGAAGCTTTCTTT. Amino acid sequence: CASSGQGDTEAFF.

This CDR3 reads CASSLPRGEQYF. In DNA form, the CDR3 reads TGTGCCAGCAGTTTACCGCGGGGGGAGCAGTACTTC. This chain uses TRBV28 with TRBJ2-7, with 7 bases matching TRBD2. The V and J ends lost 2 bases and 7 bases, in that order; junction bases with no gene match: 2. CDR1 is MDHEN and CDR2 is SYDVKM in the germline V gene. The CDR3 loop spans 12 amino acids.